This TCR beta chain was obtained from a study of CD8 T cells in ankylosing spondylitis (dated by TCRdb to 2016 to 2017). In the study overall: The study set out to find disease-linked TCR variants by profiling T cell receptor beta repertoires in ankylosing spondylitis patients and healthy donors. The full study cohort was made up of about two dozen ankylosing spondylitis patients and 108 healthy donors. Peripheral blood was sampled, and synovial fluid was also collected from ankylosing spondylitis patients.

This clonotype was detected a few times. There is no known antigen for this receptor. The record has no base qualities; no much larger clone is one base away. Summary of the overall study and its limitations: The disease-linked clones had a CD8+ phenotype and were found at relatively low frequencies in peripheral blood. Blood from ankylosing spondylitis patients appeared to be characterized by a TCR beta motif made up of several highly homologous amino acid variants. Some motif variants were previously reported in synovial fluid and blood of reactive arthritis patients, suggesting common disease-initiation mechanisms. The disease-linked clones were reported to be significantly enriched in matched synovial fluid samples from ankylosing spondylitis patients.

The instrument was an Illumina HiSeq 2500. TCR beta libraries were prepared by quantitative 5'-RACE with molecular barcodes. The original methods were these. To identify disease-linked TCR variants, a new computational method was used, one built on a probabilistic model of VDJ rearrangement. TCRdb itself trimmed the public reads at Q25 with fastp, ran MiXCR and retained productive beta chains. Rows are combined by CDR3 protein, so each entry shows the most common genes and DNA. Here the V and J calls rest on TCRdb's processing, not on the authors' analysis. The sample yields about 220,000 distinct CDR3 sequences; approximately 20% were counted once. Under 55% of the sample comes from the top ten. The sample taken for sequencing was blood, either unsorted or a sorted T cell fraction (not recorded which). This sequence originates from a male donor with ankylosing spondylitis.

The sequenced DNA is TGTGCCAGTAGTATGAGCGGTGGAACGGGGACTGAAGCTTTCTTT. Translated, this gives CASSMSGGTGTEAFF. The V gene is TRBV19 and the J gene is TRBJ1-1; the D gene cannot be named for sure. As encoded in the germline V gene (reference sequence), CDR1 is LNHDA while CDR2 is SQIVND. V was cut back by 3 bases and J by 5 bases, leaving a gap of 16 bases between them. The CDR3 has 15 amino acids, counting the end cysteine and phenylalanine. The DNA shown is the 45-base CDR3, in frame from base 1.